This T cell receptor (beta chain) comes out of a study of cytomegalovirus exposure and HLA in healthy donors. The V segment lost 5 bases and the J segment 4 bases; nucleotides outside the gene matches: 9. The CDR3 sequence is 15 residues long. Looked up from germline, CDR1 is MNHEY and CDR2 is SMNVEV (reference sequence). Both 60 Vbeta primers and 13 Jbeta primers went into the PCR. Libraries were prepared by immunoSEQ multiplex PCR; TCRdb keeps only in-frame clonotypes and omits some of them. The sample carries roughly 120,000 clones, about 78% recorded once. V and J are TRBV27 and TRBJ2-3; 7 bases fit TRBD1. The sample taken for sequencing was PBMCs. The TCR originated in a woman younger than 45 in good health and CMV-seropositive. For the CDR3, the DNA is TGTGCCAGCAGTCGACAGGGCAATGGCGCAGATACGCAGTATTTT. Translation gives CASSRQGNGADTQYF.